These 18 T cell receptor beta chains came from one sample sequenced in a study of CD8 T cells in Susac syndrome. When the RNA was reverse transcribed, random hexamers were used with an input of roughly 0.45 to 1 ug. MiXCR, run by TCRdb on the immunoSEQ multiplex PCR reads, gives a single entry per CDR3 protein. Counted here are about 300,000 distinct CDR3 sequences, approximately 89% occurring once; the ten biggest clones make up around 0.18%. The material sequenced was CD8+ T cells from PBMCs. The receptors stem from a human donor with multiple sclerosis.

This clonotype has just a few counts. V is TRBV12-3 or TRBV12-4 and J is TRBJ2-1; possibly TRBD2 for D (7 bases). V was shortened by 3 bases and J by 6 bases, with 9 bases between the two germline ends. This CDR3 is built from 13 residues. CDR3: CASSLGGGNEQFF. CDR3 DNA sequence: TGTGCCAGCAGTTTGGGAGGGGGCAATGAGCAGTTCTTC.

The chain has TRBV20-1 and TRBJ2-7, with D unresolved. Per germline, CDR1 DFQATT and CDR2 SNEGSKA (reference sequence). With 6 bases removed from V and 2 bases from J, the gap between germline ends came to 20 bases. The CDR3 is 15 residues long. CDR3 DNA: TGCAGTGCCTCCTCATGGGAACCTCAAACCTACGAGCAGTACTTC. This codes for CSASSWEPQTYEQYF.

V and J are TRBV9 and TRBJ1-4; 7 positions match TRBD1. Trimming at V came to 2 bases and at J to 6 bases, leaving 13 bases not matched to a gene. The CDR3 is made up of 17 amino acids. Germline V gene sequence: CDR1 SGDLS, CDR2 YYNGEE. For the CDR3, the DNA is TGTGCCAGCAGCGTCGAGACAGGGAAGTTGGGGGATGAAAAACTGTTTTTT. This gives the protein CASSVETGKLGDEKLFF.

This chain uses TRBV20-1 with TRBJ2-7, with D perhaps matching TRBD1 or TRBD2 (6 bases each). Germline CDR1 DFQATT, CDR2 SNEGSKA (reference sequence). Deletions cut 3 bases from V and 1 base from J, with 10 bases between. The CDR3 contains 13 residues. The chain's CDR3 is CSARGGSSYEQYF. As DNA, the CDR3 is TGCAGTGCTAGGGGGGGCTCTTCCTACGAGCAGTACTTC.

The rearrangement joins TRBV20-1 to TRBJ2-1, with TRBD1 as a possible D gene (6 bases). The CDR3 covers 14 residues. Trimming removed 6 bases at V and 6 bases at J, with 18 bases between. Germline-derived CDR1 and CDR2 are DFQATT and SNEGSKA (reference sequence). This chain's CDR3 is CSAVPTGTLNEQFF. The CDR3 DNA sequence: TGCAGTGCCGTGCCCACCGGGACACTCAATGAGCAGTTCTTC.

The chain employs TRBV5-4 and TRBJ2-2; the D gene is possibly TRBD1 (6 bases). CDR3 size: 16 residues. V gave up 0 bases and J gave up 4 bases, with 13 bases separating them. CDR1 is SGHNT, CDR2 YYREEE, per germline (reference sequence). Here the CDR3 reads CASSLALGALTGELFF. CDR3 in DNA: TGTGCCAGCAGCTTGGCCCTGGGGGCGCTCACCGGGGAGCTGTTTTTT.

The chain joins TRBV7-9 to TRBJ1-5; TRBD1 matches 8 bases. The CDR3 is 15 residues long. The junction had 4 bases not matched to a gene; V was cut back by 3 bases and J by 3 bases. Germline V lookup: CDR1 SEHNR, CDR2 FQNEAQ (reference sequence). CDR3 DNA sequence: TGTGCCAGCAGCTTGGGACAGGCCCCCAATCAGCCCCAGCATTTT. This sequence encodes CASSLGQAPNQPQHF.

The rearrangement links TRBV27 to TRBJ2-7, with TRBD1 identical over 12 bases. V was clipped by 5 bases and J by 7 bases; unmatched bases: 12. The CDR3 has 16 amino acids. CDR1 and CDR2 (germline): MNHEY, SMNVEV (reference sequence). This chain's CDR3 is CASSVLPGQGAEEQYF. The CDR3, as DNA: TGTGCCAGCAGTGTACTCCCGGGACAGGGGGCTGAAGAGCAGTACTTC.

The chain has TRBV30 and TRBJ1-2; 9 positions agree with TRBD1. Trimming at V came to 4 bases and at J to 3 bases, leaving 6 bases not matched to a gene. Germline assignment: CDR1 GTSNPN and CDR2 SVGIG (reference sequence). This CDR3 region has 14 residues. The CDR3 nucleotides are TGTGCCTGGACTTGGACAGGGGTGGACTATGGCTACACCTTC. Translating gives CAWTWTGVDYGYTF.

V gene TRBV7-9 combines with J gene TRBJ2-1; 9 nucleotides align to TRBD1. Germline V lookup: CDR1 SEHNR, CDR2 FQNEAQ (reference sequence). The CDR3 consists of 12 residues. With 11 bases clipped from V and 4 bases from J, the junction kept 3 bases outside the gene matches. The CDR3 DNA reads TGTGCCGGACAGGGGACTTACAATGAGCAGTTCTTC. It is translated as CAGQGTYNEQFF.

The V and J genes are TRBV7-8 and TRBJ2-3; D unresolved. Trimming left V 3 bases short and J 4 bases short, with 8 bases between. Per germline, CDR1 SGHVS and CDR2 FQNEAQ. The CDR3 contains 13 residues. The CDR3 reads CASSLYKPDTQYF. The CDR3 nucleotides are TGTGCCAGCAGCTTGTACAAGCCAGATACGCAGTATTTT.

The rearrangement links TRBV11-3 to TRBJ2-1; D unclear. The CDR3 totals 13 residues. Germline-derived CDR1 and CDR2 are SGHNT and YENEEA. Trimming took 0 bases from V and 2 from J, leaving 2 bases between them. The CDR3 DNA reads as TGTGCCAGCAGCTTAGATGCCTACAATGAGCAGTTCTTC. Protein product: CASSLDAYNEQFF.

V and J are TRBV5-1 and TRBJ2-1; possibly TRBD1 for D (6 bases). Trimming shortened V by 2 bases and J by 5 bases, and 14 bases separated the two germline ends. Germline V lookup: CDR1 SGHRS, CDR2 YFSETQ. CDR3 length: 15 amino acids. DNA of the CDR3: TGCGCCAGCAGCTTCTATGGGACACTGGACAATGAGCAGTTCTTC. Protein sequence: CASSFYGTLDNEQFF.

The CDR3 DNA sequence: TGTGCCAGCAGTGAAGGTTTTACCACAGATACGCAGTATTTT. Residues: CASSEGFTTDTQYF. The rearrangement links TRBV2 to TRBJ2-3; D remains unclear. V shed 1 base and J shed 2 bases, with 7 bases lying between them. Germline V gene data show CDR1 as SNHLY and CDR2 as FYNNEI. The CDR3 is 14 residues long.

The rearrangement uses TRBV29-1 and TRBJ2-7; TRBD2 matches 7 bases. The CDR3 has 14 residues. Losses at the gene ends were 5 bases for V and 0 bases for J; bases not matched to a gene: 7. CDR1 and CDR2 (germline): SQVTM, ANQGSEA. Here the CDR3 reads CSVTRESHSYEQYF. For the CDR3, the DNA is TGCAGCGTTACGCGGGAGAGCCACTCCTACGAGCAGTACTTC.

This sequence joins TRBV2 and TRBJ2-5; 8 nucleotides match TRBD1. CDR1 and CDR2 (germline): SNHLY, FYNNEI. The length of the CDR3 is 14 residues. The trim removed 3 bases at V and 5 bases at J, leaving 5 bases unmatched. CDR3 in DNA: TGTGCCAGCAGTGAGGACAGGGCACTGGAGACCCAGTACTTC. Amino acids: CASSEDRALETQYF.

The chain uses TRBV12-5 and TRBJ2-5; 8 positions agree with TRBD1. Trimming removed 4 bases from V and 4 bases from J; junction bases left unmatched: 11. CDR3 length equals 16 residues. The germline V gene has CDR1 LGHNT and CDR2 FRNRAP. The CDR3 sequence is CASGSSPGTGLETQYF. CDR3 sequence (DNA): TGTGCTAGTGGTTCCTCCCCCGGGACAGGTCTAGAGACCCAGTACTTC.

This clonotype has a handful of counts. V usage is TRBV11-2 and J usage is TRBJ2-5, with unresolved D. Germline CDR1 SGHAT, CDR2 FQNNGV. The CDR3 is 13 residues long. Trimming removed 0 bases at V and 9 bases at J, with 11 bases between. CDR3 DNA: TGTGCCAGCAGCTTAGACCCGGGCCTACCCCAGTACTTC. It encodes CASSLDPGLPQYF.